This entry describes one TCR beta chain. The source of the sample is a study of shared clonotypes between healthy human individuals. The table came from immunoSEQ multiplex PCR; TCRdb's copy has only in-frame clones and leaves some out. Here the sample spans a few million clones, just under 95% being singletons. CD45RO-negative CD8 cells positively selected for CCR7 made up the naive population, which excluded terminally differentiated effector memory CD45RA+ cells. This receptor was taken from a man between 18 and 35 years old in good health. Some clones in this sample may be carry-over from other donors' samples. Sequencing was done on a sample of naive CD8+ T cells from PBMCs.

CDR3 residues: CSVDLLGAIVSGYTF. The DNA of the CDR3 is TGCAGCGTTGATCTTCTAGGGGCAATAGTCTCTGGCTACACCTTC. The chain joins TRBV29-1 to TRBJ1-2, with D perhaps matching TRBD1 (5 bases). The germline V and J ends were trimmed by 3 bases and 7 bases, with 21 bases remaining between them. Germline lookup yields CDR1 SQVTM and CDR2 ANQGSEA. CDR3 length: 15 amino acids. Full variable domain (rest looked up from reference TRBV29-1 and TRBJ1-2): SAVISQKPSRDICQRGTSLTIQCQVDSQVTMMFWYRQQPGQSLTLIATANQGSEATYESGFVIDKFPISRPNLTFSTLTVSNMSPEDSSIYLCSVDLLGAIVSGYTFGSGTRLTVV.